Below, 9 T cell receptor beta chains from the same sample are listed, as sequenced in a study of T-cell reconstitution after alpha-beta-depleted transplantation in children. Preparing the TCRbeta library involved the use of unique molecular identifiers. One entry per CDR3 protein results from TCRdb running MiXCR on the PCR reads. The profile shows about 500,000 distinct CDR3 sequences, 30% to 35% of them singletons. Source: PBMCs from the stem cell graft donor, taken from the stem cell graft. The source of these receptors is a human donor who donated a stem cell graft to a child with aplastic anemia.

This chain links TRBV12-3 or TRBV12-4 with TRBJ1-1; maybe TRBD1 (5 bases). This CDR3 is 13 amino acids long. V gave up 6 bases and J gave up 2 bases, with 10 bases separating them. The CDR3 DNA sequence: TGTGCCAGCAGATCCAGGGTAAACACTGAAGCTTTCTTT. Translated, it gives CASRSRVNTEAFF.

The rearrangement links TRBV6-1 to TRBJ2-3, with D unresolved. Per germline, CDR1 MNHNS and CDR2 SASEGT. This CDR3 contains 15 residues. The V and J ends lost 9 bases and 0 bases respectively, with 16 bases between them. CDR3 nucleotide sequence: TGTGCCAGTCGCAGAGGTTATTCTAGCACAGATACGCAGTATTTT. Translation: CASRRGYSSTDTQYF.

The rearrangement links TRBV7-9 to TRBJ2-3; perhaps D is TRBD1 or TRBD2 (5 bases each). The CDR3 length is 13 residues. Germline V gives CDR1 SEHNR, CDR2 FQNEAQ (reference sequence). V lost 2 bases and J lost 5, with 8 bases in between. CDR3 DNA sequence: TGTGCCAGCAGCTTACGGGGCGGAGATACGCAGTATTTT. Encoded protein: CASSLRGGDTQYF.

Notes on this clonotype: One end of the junction does not line up with germline, which may come from a read error. This chain connects TRBV20-1 to TRBJ2-1; D gene unclear. The CDR3 has 10 residues. Germline CDR1 reads DFQATT; CDR2 reads SNEGSKA (reference sequence). The CDR3 reads CSAGDNEQFF. CDR3 sequence (DNA): TGCAGTGCTGGAGACAATGAGCAGTTCTTC.

The chain joins TRBV7-9 to TRBJ2-1; D possibly corresponds to TRBD2 (6 bases). CDR1 is SEHNR, CDR2 FQNEAQ, per germline (reference sequence). The CDR3 consists of 17 residues. V was shortened by 1 base and J by 0 bases, with 13 bases between the two germline ends. The chain's CDR3 is CASSLGDRGSSYNEQFF. The CDR3 bases are TGTGCCAGCAGCTTAGGGGATCGGGGGAGCTCCTACAATGAGCAGTTCTTC.

The chain uses TRBV6-2 or TRBV6-3 and TRBJ2-2; no firm D call. The CDR3 consists of 17 residues. The V gene lost 4 bases and the J gene lost 7 bases, with 22 bases spanning the gap. CDR1 MNHEY and CDR2 SVGEGT come from the germline V gene. Written as DNA, the CDR3 is TGTGCCAGCAGTTTTGACCGCCAGACGATATACGACGGGGAGCTGTTTTTT. It codes for CASSFDRQTIYDGELFF.

The rearrangement links TRBV28 to TRBJ2-7; D is uncertain. This CDR3 is 14 amino acids long. Germline V gene data show CDR1 as MDHEN and CDR2 as SYDVKM. The V end was cut by 5 bases, the J end by 0 bases, with 11 bases between. The CDR3 coding sequence is TGTGCCAGCAGTAGCCCCGACCTCTCCTACGAGCAGTACTTC. This gives the protein CASSSPDLSYEQYF.

The chain uses TRBV6-2 or TRBV6-3 and TRBJ2-1, with D possibly matching TRBD2 (6 bases). CDR1 and CDR2 (germline): MNHEY, SVGEGT. This CDR3 spans 12 amino acids. The ends were cut back, 4 bases at V and 8 bases at J, with 9 bases in the middle. CDR3 DNA sequence: TGTGCCAGCAGTTCGTCGGGGGATGAGCAGTTCTTC. It codes for CASSSSGDEQFF.

V usage is TRBV7-9 and J usage is TRBJ1-1, with D hard to call. The V end lost 0 bases, the J end lost 3 bases, and 14 bases lay between the germline ends. The CDR3 sequence is 16 residues long. CDR1 and CDR2 from the germline V gene are SEHNR and FQNEAQ (reference sequence). CDR3 bases: TGTGCCAGCAGCTTAGCTAGTCGGGATCCGTACACTGAAGCTTTCTTT. It yields the protein CASSLASRDPYTEAFF.